The 11 T cell receptor beta chains listed next were all sequenced from one sample in a study of long-term antiretroviral therapy in people with HIV. Running of the v3.0 immunoSEQ assay took place at survey level. Clones were read by immunoSEQ multiplex PCR, and TCRdb kept only the in-frame ones, dropping some. The data show tens of thousands of clones, with 86% seen just once and 4% to 6% held by the top ten. Sequencing was performed on unsorted PBMCs, taken roughly 2.7 years after starting antiretroviral therapy. Source of these receptors: a middle-aged man with HIV.

The V gene is TRBV4-3, the J gene TRBJ2-7; weak D call: TRBD2 (5 bases). Trimming cost V 4 bases and J 2 bases, with 15 bases left between them. This CDR3 comprises 15 residues. Germline V gene data show CDR1 as LGHNA and CDR2 as YSLEER. The CDR3 nucleotides are TGCGCCAGCAGCCCCCAGTGGGGAGAAGCCTACGAGCAGTACTTC. Its protein product is CASSPQWGEAYEQYF.

A single count supports this clone. V and J are TRBV25-1 and TRBJ2-3, with a weak D call TRBD2 (5 bases). Germline-derived CDR1 and CDR2 are MGHDK and SYGVNS. This CDR3 contains 16 residues. The V end was cut by 4 bases, the J end by 5 bases, with 19 bases between. This chain's CDR3 is CASSVGEWAGQDTQYF. DNA for the CDR3: TGTGCCAGCAGTGTGGGAGAATGGGCGGGCCAAGATACGCAGTATTTT.

J is TRBJ2-7 and V is TRBV30; D gene uncertain. This CDR3 spans 11 amino acids. Trimming left V 2 bases short and J 13 bases short, with 15 bases between. Germline loops: CDR1 GTSNPN, CDR2 SVGIG (reference sequence). CDR3 coding DNA: TGTGCCTGGAGTACCAGTCCGGGCTTTTACTTC. It is translated as CAWSTSPGFYF.

This clone came up once. The chain is built from TRBV7-8 and TRBJ2-7, with TRBD2 matching over 8 bases. This CDR3 region has 15 residues. The germline CDR1 and CDR2 sequences are SGHVS and FQNEAQ. V was clipped by 1 base and J by 4 bases; unmatched bases: 6. The chain's CDR3 is CASSLGIGRAYEQYF. In DNA, the CDR3 is TGTGCCAGCAGCTTAGGGATCGGGAGGGCTTACGAGCAGTACTTC.

This clone was picked up one time. This chain joins TRBV4-3 and TRBJ2-5; unclear D gene. The CDR3 loop spans 13 amino acids. CDR1 is LGHNA, CDR2 YSLEER, per germline. The V gene lost 1 base and the J gene lost 7 bases, with 10 bases spanning the gap. Here the CDR3 DNA reads TGCGCCAGCAGCCAAGTGGGGTCTGGGACCCAGTACTTC. Protein product: CASSQVGSGTQYF.

The chain has TRBV11-2 and TRBJ2-2; no clear D gene. Looked up from germline, CDR1 is SGHAT and CDR2 is FQNNGV. This CDR3 contains 14 residues. Trimming left V 3 bases short and J 4 bases short, with 9 bases between. CDR3 loop: CASSFILPTGELFF. The CDR3 DNA follows: TGTGCCAGCAGCTTCATTCTACCCACCGGGGAGCTGTTTTTT. Combining the CDR3 with reference TRBV11-2 and TRBJ2-2 gives the whole variable domain EAGVAQSPRYKIIEKRQSVAFWCNPISGHATLYWYQQILGQGPKLLIQFQNNGVVDDSQLPKDRFSAERLKGVDSTLKIQPAKLEDSAVYLCASSFILPTGELFFGEGSRLTVL.

The J gene is TRBJ1-1, the V gene TRBV5-5; no clear D gene. V was cut by 0 bases and J by 5 bases, with 8 bases left in between. Germline V CDR1 and CDR2: SGHKS, YYEKEE (reference sequence). The CDR3 is 13 residues long. DNA for the CDR3: TGTGCCAGCAGCTTGGACCTAGGGACTGAAGCTTTCTTT. This sequence encodes CASSLDLGTEAFF.

The rearrangement uses TRBV6-5 and TRBJ2-7; D might be TRBD2 (6 bases). CDR3 size: 14 residues. With 7 bases removed from V and 2 bases from J, the gap between germline ends came to 15 bases. CDR1 is MNHEY and CDR2 is SVGAGI in the germline V gene. The DNA of the CDR3 is TGTGCCAGCAAGGCGGGGAGGTGGACCTACGAGCAGTACTTC. Translated: CASKAGRWTYEQYF.

The gene calls are TRBV5-1 and TRBJ2-7; D remains ambiguous. The germline V and J ends were trimmed by 5 bases and 5 bases, with 17 bases remaining between them. In germline, CDR1 is SGHRS, CDR2 YFSETQ. The CDR3 has 14 amino acids. Written as DNA, the CDR3 is TGCGCCAGCAGACCGGGCCGAGCTTCAAACGAGCAGTACTTC. Protein product: CASRPGRASNEQYF. Together with reference TRBV5-1 and TRBJ2-7, the CDR3 gives the full variable domain: KAGVTQTPRYLIKTRGQQVTLSCSPISGHRSVSWYQQTPGQGLQFLFEYFSETQRNKGNFPGRFSGRQFSNSRSEMNVSTLELGDSALYLCASRPGRASNEQYFGPGTRLTVT.

This chain links TRBV18 with TRBJ1-4; D is perhaps TRBD1 (5 bases). From germline, CDR1 is KGHSH and CDR2 LQKENI. The V and J ends lost 5 bases and 6 bases respectively, with 13 bases between them. This CDR3 spans 14 amino acids. The CDR3 DNA sequence: TGTGCCAGCTCAAGGGACTCCGCGGATGAAAAACTGTTTTTT. Encoded protein: CASSRDSADEKLFF.

The genes are TRBV29-1 and TRBJ2-7, with 7 bases lining up with TRBD2. The CDR3 totals 13 residues. The J segment lost 9 bases and the V segment lost 6 bases, leaving 14 bases of the junction unmatched. Looked up from germline, CDR1 is SQVTM and CDR2 is ANQGSEA. The CDR3 here is CSVRSGMDVGQYF. In DNA, the CDR3 is TGCAGCGTACGGAGCGGGATGGACGTGGGGCAGTACTTC.